The 9 T cell receptor beta chains below come from one sample, sequenced in a study of blood T cell repertoires in COVID-19. Produced via immunoSEQ multiplex PCR; TCRdb's table is partial and in-frame only. Of 45,000 to 60,000 clones in the sample, roughly four fifths were seen once. The source material was peripheral blood. The source is a woman aged 60-70 years with acute or convalescent COVID-19.

J is TRBJ2-5 and V is TRBV5-4, with D uncertain. The CDR3 has 12 amino acids. Trimming removed 0 bases from V and 3 bases from J, with 3 bases in between. Germline V lookup: CDR1 SGHNT, CDR2 YYREEE (reference sequence). The CDR3 bases are TGTGCCAGCAGCTTGGTTAAAGAGACCCAGTACTTC. Residues: CASSLVKETQYF.

The chain carries TRBV2 and TRBJ2-5; D is possibly TRBD2 (6 bases). V was shortened by 5 bases and J by 0 bases, with 13 bases between the two germline ends. CDR1 and CDR2 (germline): SNHLY, FYNNEI. The CDR3 has 15 residues. CDR3 sequence reads: CASSHRSGDQETQYF. The CDR3 coding sequence is TGTGCCAGCAGTCACAGGTCGGGAGACCAAGAGACCCAGTACTTC.

The chain links TRBV2 to TRBJ2-5; possibly TRBD1 for D (5 bases). The CDR3 has 13 residues. The V gene's germline CDR1 is SNHLY and CDR2 FYNNEI. The V end lost 3 bases, the J end lost 5 bases, and 10 bases lay between the germline ends. The CDR3, as DNA: TGTGCCAGCAGTGACAGGGAAGGGGAGACCCAGTACTTC. Amino acid sequence: CASSDREGETQYF.

This clone appeared once. This CDR3 is CASTQGKTGNTIYF. The CDR3 DNA follows: TGTGCCAGCACCCAGGGGAAGACTGGAAACACCATATATTTT. The chain couples TRBV9 to TRBJ1-3, with a weak D call TRBD1 (6 bases). V was clipped by 6 bases and J by 2 bases, with 12 bases between them. The germline gives CDR1 SGDLS, CDR2 YYNGEE. The CDR3 sequence is 14 residues long.

V usage is TRBV19 and J usage is TRBJ1-4; 7 nucleotides align to TRBD1. V lost 4 bases and J lost 5; bases outside the gene matches: 7. This CDR3 region has 15 residues. CDR1 LNHDA and CDR2 SQIVND come from the germline V gene (reference sequence). CDR3 nucleotides: TGTGCCAGTAGTACCACGGGGACAGTCAATGAAAAACTGTTTTTT. Its protein product is CASSTTGTVNEKLFF.

The V gene is TRBV18, the J gene TRBJ2-7; D is possibly TRBD1 (5 bases). There are 16 residues in the CDR3. Germline CDR1 is KGHSH and CDR2 is LQKENI. Trimming took 3 bases from V and 2 from J, leaving 17 bases between them. CDR3 sequence (DNA): TGTGCCAGCTCACCCGGCCGGGTGGTGGGGCCCTACGAGCAGTACTTC. It yields the protein CASSPGRVVGPYEQYF.

This chain uses TRBV6-1 with TRBJ2-1; 13 nucleotides align to TRBD2. Germline CDR1 reads MNHNS; CDR2 reads SASEGT. The V and J ends lost 3 bases and 4 bases, in that order; junction bases with no gene match: 9. The CDR3 is 18 residues long. CDR3 sequence: CASSEGLAGREPYNEQFF. The DNA of the CDR3 is TGTGCCAGCAGTGAGGGACTAGCGGGAAGGGAACCATACAATGAGCAGTTCTTC.

The chain has TRBV2 and TRBJ1-5; a possible D gene is TRBD1 (5 bases). V lost 4 bases and J 6 bases, leaving 10 bases between the germline ends. The CDR3 is 13 residues long. Germline-derived CDR1 and CDR2 are SNHLY and FYNNEI. CDR3 in DNA: TGTGCCAGCAGTGGAATGGGGCCTCAGCCCCAGCATTTT. Translated: CASSGMGPQPQHF.

The chain links TRBV12-2 to TRBJ1-6; the D call of TRBD1 is as the table states it, not checked on the DNA. TRBV12-2 is termed a pseudogene. The CDR3 length is 19 residues. CDR3 amino acids: CASRLGWTANSSYNSPLHF. The CDR3 coding sequence is TGTGCAAGTCGCTTAGGGTGGACAGCGAACAGCTCCTATAATTCACCCCTCCACTTT.